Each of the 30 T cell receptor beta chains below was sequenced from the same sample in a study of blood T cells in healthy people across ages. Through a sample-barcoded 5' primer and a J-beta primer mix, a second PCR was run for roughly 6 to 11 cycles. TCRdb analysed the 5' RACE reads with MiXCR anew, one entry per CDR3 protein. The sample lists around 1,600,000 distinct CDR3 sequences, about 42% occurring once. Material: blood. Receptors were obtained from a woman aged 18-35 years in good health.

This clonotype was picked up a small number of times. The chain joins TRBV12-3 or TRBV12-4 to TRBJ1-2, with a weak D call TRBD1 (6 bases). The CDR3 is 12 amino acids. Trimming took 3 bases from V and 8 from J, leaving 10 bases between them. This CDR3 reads CASSLSTGGYTF. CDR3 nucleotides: TGTGCCAGCAGTTTGTCGACAGGCGGCTACACCTTC.

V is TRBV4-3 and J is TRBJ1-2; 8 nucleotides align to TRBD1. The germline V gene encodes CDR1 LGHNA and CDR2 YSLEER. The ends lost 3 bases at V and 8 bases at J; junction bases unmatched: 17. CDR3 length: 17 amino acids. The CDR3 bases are TGCGCCAGCAGCCACCCAGGGCCGGGACAGGTGAAAAGGGGCTACACCTTC. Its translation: CASSHPGPGQVKRGYTF.

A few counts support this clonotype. The CDR3 spells CASSNDFNYGYTF. Written as DNA, the CDR3 is TGTGCCAGCAGCAACGATTTTAACTATGGCTACACCTTC. The chain recombines TRBV11-2 with TRBJ1-2; D is unclear. In germline, CDR1 is SGHAT, CDR2 FQNNGV. This CDR3 spans 13 amino acids. V dropped 5 bases and J dropped 1 base, with 8 bases sitting between them.

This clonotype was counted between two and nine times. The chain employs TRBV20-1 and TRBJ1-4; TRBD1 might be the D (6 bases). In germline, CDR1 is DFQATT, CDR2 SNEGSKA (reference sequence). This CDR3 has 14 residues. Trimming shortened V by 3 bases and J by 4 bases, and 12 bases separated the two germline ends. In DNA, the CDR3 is TGCAGTGCTAGCGCCGGGACAAATAATGAAAAACTGTTTTTT. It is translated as CSASAGTNNEKLFF.

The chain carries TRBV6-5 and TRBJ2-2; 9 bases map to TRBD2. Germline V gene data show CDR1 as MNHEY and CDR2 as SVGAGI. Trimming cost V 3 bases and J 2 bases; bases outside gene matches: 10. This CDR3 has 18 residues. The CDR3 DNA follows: TGTGCCAGCAGTTATAGGGCGGGGGGGCCTGGTAACACCGGGGAGCTGTTTTTT. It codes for CASSYRAGGPGNTGELFF.

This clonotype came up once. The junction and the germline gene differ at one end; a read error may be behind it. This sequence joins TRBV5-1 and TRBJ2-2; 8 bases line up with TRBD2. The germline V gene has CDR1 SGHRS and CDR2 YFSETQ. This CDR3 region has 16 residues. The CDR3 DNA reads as TGCGCCAGCAGGCCAGCGGGGGTAACGAACACCGGGGAGTTGTTTTTT. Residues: CASRPAGVTNTGELFF.

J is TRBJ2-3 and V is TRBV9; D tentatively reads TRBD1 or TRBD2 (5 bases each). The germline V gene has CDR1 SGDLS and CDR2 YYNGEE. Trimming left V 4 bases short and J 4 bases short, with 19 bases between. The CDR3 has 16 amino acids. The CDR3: CASSYGAQVVPDTQYF. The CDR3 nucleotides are TGTGCCAGCAGCTACGGGGCGCAGGTTGTCCCAGATACGCAGTATTTT.

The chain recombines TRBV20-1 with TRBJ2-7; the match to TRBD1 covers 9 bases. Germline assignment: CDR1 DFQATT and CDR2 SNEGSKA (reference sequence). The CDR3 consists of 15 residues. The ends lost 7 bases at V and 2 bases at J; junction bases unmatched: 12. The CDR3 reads CSVSAGTGKTYEQYF. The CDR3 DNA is TGCAGTGTTTCGGCCGGGACAGGGAAGACCTACGAGCAGTACTTC.

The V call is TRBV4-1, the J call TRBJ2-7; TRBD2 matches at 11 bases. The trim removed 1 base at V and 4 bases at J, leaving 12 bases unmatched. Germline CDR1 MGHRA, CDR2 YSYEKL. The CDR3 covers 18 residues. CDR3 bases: TGCGCCAGCAGCCAAGCCCTTTATGACGGGACTAGCGGATACGAGCAGTACTTC. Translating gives CASSQALYDGTSGYEQYF.

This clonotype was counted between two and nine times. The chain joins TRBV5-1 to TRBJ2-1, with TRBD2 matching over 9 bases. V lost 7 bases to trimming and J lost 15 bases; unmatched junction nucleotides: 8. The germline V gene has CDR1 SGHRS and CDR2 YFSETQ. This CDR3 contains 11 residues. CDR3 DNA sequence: TGCGCCAGCCGACTAGCGGAGCTTAGGTTCTTC. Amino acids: CASRLAELRFF. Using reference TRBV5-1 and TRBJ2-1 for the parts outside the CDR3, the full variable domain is KAGVTQTPRYLIKTRGQQVTLSCSPISGHRSVSWYQQTPGQGLQFLFEYFSETQRNKGNFPGRFSGRQFSNSRSEMNVSTLELGDSALYLCASRLAELRFFGPGTRLTVL.

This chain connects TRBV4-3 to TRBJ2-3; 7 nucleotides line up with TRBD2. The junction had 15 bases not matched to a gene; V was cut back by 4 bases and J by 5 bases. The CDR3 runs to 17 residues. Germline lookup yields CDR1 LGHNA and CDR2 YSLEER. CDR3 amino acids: CASSRGLVGGPVDTQYF. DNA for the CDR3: TGCGCCAGCAGCCGGGGTCTGGTGGGAGGGCCTGTAGATACGCAGTATTTT.

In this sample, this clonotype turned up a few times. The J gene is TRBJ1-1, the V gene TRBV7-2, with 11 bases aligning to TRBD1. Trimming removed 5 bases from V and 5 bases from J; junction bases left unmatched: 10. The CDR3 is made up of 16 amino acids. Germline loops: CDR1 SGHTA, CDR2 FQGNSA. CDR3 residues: CASSTRWTGGGTEAFF. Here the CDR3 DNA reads TGTGCCAGCAGCACCCGTTGGACAGGGGGCGGAACTGAAGCTTTCTTT.

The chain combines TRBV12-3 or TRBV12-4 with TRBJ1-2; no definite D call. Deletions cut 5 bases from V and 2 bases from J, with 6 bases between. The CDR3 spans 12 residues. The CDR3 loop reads CASSNQNYGYTF. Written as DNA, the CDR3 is TGTGCCAGCAGTAACCAGAACTATGGCTACACCTTC.

The CDR3 region has the DNA TGTGCCAGCAGCCAAGCGTTACATCTCGCGGTCAATGAGCAGTTCTTC. This codes for CASSQALHLAVNEQFF. The J gene is TRBJ2-1, the V gene TRBV9; D uncertain. This CDR3 has 16 amino acids. V shed 4 bases and J shed 6 bases, with 20 bases lying between them. CDR1 is SGDLS and CDR2 is YYNGEE in the germline V gene. The full variable domain, in which reference TRBV9 and TRBJ2-1 provide the parts outside the CDR3, is DSGVTQTPKHLITATGQRVTLRCSPRSGDLSVYWYQQSLDQGLQFLIQYYNGEERAKGNILERFSAQQFPDLHSELNLSSLELGDSALYFCASSQALHLAVNEQFFGPGTRLTVL.

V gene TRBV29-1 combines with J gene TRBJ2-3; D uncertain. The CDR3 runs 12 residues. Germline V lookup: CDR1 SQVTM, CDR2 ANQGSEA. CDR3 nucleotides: TGCAACATCGGACGTGGCACAGATACGCAGTATTTT. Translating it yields CNIGRGTDTQYF.

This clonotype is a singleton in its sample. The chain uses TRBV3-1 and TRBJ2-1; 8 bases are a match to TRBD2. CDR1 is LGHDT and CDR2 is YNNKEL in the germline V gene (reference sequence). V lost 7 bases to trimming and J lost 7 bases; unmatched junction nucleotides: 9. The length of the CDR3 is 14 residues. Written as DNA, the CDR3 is TGTGCCAGCAACCCGGGGGGGCCGAAGAATGAGCAGTTCTTC. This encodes CASNPGGPKNEQFF.

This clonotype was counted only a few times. This CDR3 reads CASSLTGRKSSYEQYF. The CDR3 DNA is TGTGCCAGCAGTTTAACAGGTCGAAAGAGCTCCTACGAGCAGTACTTC. The chain employs TRBV28 and TRBJ2-7, with D maybe TRBD1 (5 bases). The CDR3 sequence is 16 residues long. V was trimmed by 2 bases and J by 0 bases, leaving 14 bases between them. Per the germline V gene, CDR1 is MDHEN and CDR2 is SYDVKM.

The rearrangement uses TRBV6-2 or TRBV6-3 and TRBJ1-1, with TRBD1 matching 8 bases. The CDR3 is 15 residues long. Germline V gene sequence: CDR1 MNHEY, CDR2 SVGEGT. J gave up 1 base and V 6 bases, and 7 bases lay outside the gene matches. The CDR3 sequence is CASRPLGQGNTEAFF. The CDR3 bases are TGTGCCAGCAGACCACTCGGACAGGGGAACACTGAAGCTTTCTTT.

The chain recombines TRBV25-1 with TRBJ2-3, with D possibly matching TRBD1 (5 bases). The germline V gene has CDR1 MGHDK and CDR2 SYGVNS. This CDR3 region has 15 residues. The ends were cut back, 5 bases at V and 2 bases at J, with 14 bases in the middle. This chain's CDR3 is CASSSGLTPTDTQYF. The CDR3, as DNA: TGTGCCAGCAGTTCAGGGCTGACTCCCACAGATACGCAGTATTTT.

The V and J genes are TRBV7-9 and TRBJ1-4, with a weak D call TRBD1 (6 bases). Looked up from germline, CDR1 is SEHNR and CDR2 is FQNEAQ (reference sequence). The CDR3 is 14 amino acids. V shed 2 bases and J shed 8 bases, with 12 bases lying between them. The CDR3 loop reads CASSLLGAAEKLFF. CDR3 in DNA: TGTGCCAGCAGCTTATTGGGGGCCGCAGAAAAACTGTTTTTT.

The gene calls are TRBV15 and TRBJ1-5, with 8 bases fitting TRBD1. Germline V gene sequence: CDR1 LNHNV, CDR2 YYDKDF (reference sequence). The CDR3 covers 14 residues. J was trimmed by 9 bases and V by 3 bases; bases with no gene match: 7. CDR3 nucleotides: TGTGCCACCAGCAGCGACAGGGGAAGTAGGCCCCAGCATTTT. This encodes CATSSDRGSRPQHF.

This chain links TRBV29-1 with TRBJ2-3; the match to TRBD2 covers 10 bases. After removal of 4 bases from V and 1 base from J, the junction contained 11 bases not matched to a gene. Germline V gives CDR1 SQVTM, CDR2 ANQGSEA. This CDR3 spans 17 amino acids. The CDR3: CSVGERVLAGRTDTQYF. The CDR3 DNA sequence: TGCAGCGTTGGGGAGCGGGTACTAGCGGGACGCACAGATACGCAGTATTTT.

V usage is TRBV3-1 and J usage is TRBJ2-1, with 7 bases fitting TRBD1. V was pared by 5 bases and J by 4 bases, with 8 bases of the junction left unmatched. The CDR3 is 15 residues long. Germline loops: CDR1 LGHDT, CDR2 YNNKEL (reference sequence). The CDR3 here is CASSARDRTYNEQFF. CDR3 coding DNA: TGTGCCAGCAGCGCCCGGGACAGAACATACAATGAGCAGTTCTTC.

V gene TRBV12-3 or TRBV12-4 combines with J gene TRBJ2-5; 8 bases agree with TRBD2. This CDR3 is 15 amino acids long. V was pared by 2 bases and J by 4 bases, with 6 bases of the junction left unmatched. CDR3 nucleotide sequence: TGTGCCAGCAGTTTAAGCCCGGGGGGGCTAGAGACCCAGTACTTC. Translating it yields CASSLSPGGLETQYF.

CDR3 protein: CASSSRGPYTEAFF. The CDR3 DNA reads as TGTGCCAGCAGTTCTCGGGGGCCGTACACTGAAGCTTTCTTT. The rearrangement links TRBV12-3 or TRBV12-4 to TRBJ1-1; possible D gene TRBD1, 6 bases. The CDR3 totals 14 residues. V lost 4 bases, J lost 3 bases, and 12 bases lay in between.

The CDR3 DNA follows: TGTGCCAGCAGCGCCCTCCAACAGGGTCTGGATGGCTACACCTTC. As protein: CASSALQQGLDGYTF. The chain uses TRBV9 and TRBJ1-2; D possibly corresponds to TRBD1 (6 bases). Germline assignment: CDR1 SGDLS and CDR2 YYNGEE. The CDR3 extends over 15 amino acids. Trimming cost V 3 bases and J 6 bases, with 18 bases left between them.

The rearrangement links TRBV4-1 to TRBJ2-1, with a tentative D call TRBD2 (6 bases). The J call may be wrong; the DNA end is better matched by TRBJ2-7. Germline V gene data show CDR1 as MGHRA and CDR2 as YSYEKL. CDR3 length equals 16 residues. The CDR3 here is CASSQTPGLFYNEQYF. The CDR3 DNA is TGCGCCAGCAGCCAGACGCCGGGACTTTTCTACAATGAGCAGTACTTC.

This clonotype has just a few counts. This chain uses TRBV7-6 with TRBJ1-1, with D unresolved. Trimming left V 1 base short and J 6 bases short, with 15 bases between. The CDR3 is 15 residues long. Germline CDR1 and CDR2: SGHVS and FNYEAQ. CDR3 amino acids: CASSLDRAGRAEAFF. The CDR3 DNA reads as TGTGCCAGCAGCTTAGACCGTGCCGGGAGGGCTGAAGCTTTCTTT. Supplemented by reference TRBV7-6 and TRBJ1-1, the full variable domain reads GAGVSQSPRYKVTKRGQDVALRCDPISGHVSLYWYRQALGQGPEFLTYFNYEAQQDKSGLPNDRFSAERPEGSISTLTIQRTEQRDSAMYRCASSLDRAGRAEAFFGQGTRLTVV.

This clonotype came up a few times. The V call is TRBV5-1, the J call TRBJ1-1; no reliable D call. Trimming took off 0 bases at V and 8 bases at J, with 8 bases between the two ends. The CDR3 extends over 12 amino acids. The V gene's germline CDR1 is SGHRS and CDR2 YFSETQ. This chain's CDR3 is CASSLVPAEAFF. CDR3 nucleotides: TGCGCCAGCAGCTTGGTCCCGGCAGAAGCTTTCTTT.

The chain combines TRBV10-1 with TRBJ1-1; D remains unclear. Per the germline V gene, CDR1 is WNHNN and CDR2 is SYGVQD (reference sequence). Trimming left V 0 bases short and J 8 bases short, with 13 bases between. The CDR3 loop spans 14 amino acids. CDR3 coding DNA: TGCGCCAGCAGTGAGTCGACTGAATATTCGGAAGCTTTCTTT. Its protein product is CASSESTEYSEAFF.